This TCR beta chain was identified in a study of shared clonotypes between healthy human individuals. About the research overall: Aged 18 to 49, the donors were a couple of women and three men. Whole-study findings and limits: The sharing of 4.5% to 6.5% of naive CD4 clonotypes was seen across a handful of donors.

To note about this clone: Its antigen remains unidentified.

Several immunoSEQ 96-well plates shared each subset's DNA, each plate a replicate. Original analysis: Because ImmunoSEQ provided only junction sequences with no quality scores, the filtering differed. Profiling relied on immunoSEQ multiplex PCR, and the TCRdb table lists in-frame clones only, not all of them. Clone size and V and J calls were adopted from that table, with D and trimming inferred from the DNA. The data hold over 1.4 million clones, with roughly 96% observed a single time. The specimen sequenced was naive CD4+ T cells sorted from blood. The subset is: CD45RA+ positively selected. The receptor's source is a young man in good health.

The CDR3 DNA sequence: TGTGCCACGCGGACAGGGGCCGATAGCAATCAGCCCCAGCATTTT. It is translated as CATRTGADSNQPQHF. The chain employs TRBV10-3 and TRBJ1-5; 9 nucleotides agree with TRBD1. The CDR3 runs to 15 residues. The V gene end was trimmed by 10 bases and the J gene end by 0 bases; junction bases not matched to a gene: 7. CDR1 ENHRY and CDR2 SYGVKD come from the germline V gene.